This TCR beta chain was retrieved from a study of shared clonotypes between healthy human individuals. As regards this clone: What it binds is unknown.

This CDR3 spans 15 amino acids. V lost 3 bases and J 5 bases, leaving 16 bases between the germline ends. The germline CDR1 and CDR2 sequences are MDHEN and SYDVKM. The method was immunoSEQ multiplex PCR; TCRdb's version includes in-frame clones alone and lacks a portion of them. The sample records more than 2,000,000 clones, more than 80% being singletons. Whole-study findings and limits: Represented diversity (both genetic and exposure-history) was limited by the small number of donors.

The clonotype was recovered from a man aged 18 to 30 in good health. The sample consisted of naive CD4+ T cells sorted from blood. Subset specified: CD45RA+ positively selected. The chain couples TRBV28 to TRBJ2-5; TRBD2 is a possible D gene (5 bases). CDR3: CASSLAGIDGETQYF. The CDR3 nucleotides are TGTGCCAGCAGTTTGGCCGGGATCGATGGGGAGACCCAGTACTTC.